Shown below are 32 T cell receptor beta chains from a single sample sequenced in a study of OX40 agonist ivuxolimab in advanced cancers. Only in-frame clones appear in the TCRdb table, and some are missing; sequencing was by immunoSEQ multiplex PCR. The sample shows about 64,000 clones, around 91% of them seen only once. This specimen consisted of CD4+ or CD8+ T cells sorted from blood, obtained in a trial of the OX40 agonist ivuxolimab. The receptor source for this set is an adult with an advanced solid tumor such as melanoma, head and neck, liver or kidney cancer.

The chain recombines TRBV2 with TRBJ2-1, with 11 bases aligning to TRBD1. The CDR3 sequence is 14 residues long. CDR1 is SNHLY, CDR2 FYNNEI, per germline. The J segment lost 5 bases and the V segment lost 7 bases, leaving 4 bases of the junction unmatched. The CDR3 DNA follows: TGTGCCAGCACTAGGACAGGGGGCCACAATGAGCAGTTCTTC. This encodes CASTRTGGHNEQFF.

CDR3 in DNA: TGTGCCAGCAGAGCCACAGGACCCTACGAGCAGTACTTC. Protein sequence: CASRATGPYEQYF. This sequence joins TRBV2 and TRBJ2-7; TRBD1 might be the D (5 bases). Trimming removed 6 bases at V and 2 bases at J, with 11 bases between. The CDR3 has 13 residues. Germline CDR1 SNHLY, CDR2 FYNNEI. The whole variable domain, remainder taken from reference TRBV2 and TRBJ2-7, is EPEVTQTPSHQVTQMGQEVILRCVPISNHLYFYWYRQILGQKVEFLVSFYNNEISEKSEIFDDQFSVERPDGSNFTLKIRSTKLEDSAMYFCASRATGPYEQYFGPGTRLTVT.

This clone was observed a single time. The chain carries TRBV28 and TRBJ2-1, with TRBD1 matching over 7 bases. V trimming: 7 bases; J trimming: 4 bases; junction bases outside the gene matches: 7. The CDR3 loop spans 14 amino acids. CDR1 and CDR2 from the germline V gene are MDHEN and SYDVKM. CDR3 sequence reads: CASTGDSVYNEQFF. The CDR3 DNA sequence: TGTGCCAGCACTGGGGACAGCGTATACAATGAGCAGTTCTTC. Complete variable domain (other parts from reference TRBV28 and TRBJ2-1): DVKVTQSSRYLVKRTGEKVFLECVQDMDHENMFWYRQDPGLGLRLIYFSYDVKMKEKGDIPEGYSVSREKKERFSLILESASTNQTSMYLCASTGDSVYNEQFFGPGTRLTVL.

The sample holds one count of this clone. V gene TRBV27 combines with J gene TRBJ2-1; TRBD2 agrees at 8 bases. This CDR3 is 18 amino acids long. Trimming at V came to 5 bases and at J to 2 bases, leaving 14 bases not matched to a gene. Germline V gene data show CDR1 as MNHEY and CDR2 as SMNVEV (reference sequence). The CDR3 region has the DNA TGTGCCAGCAGTAAAAGAGCGGGAGTACCATCAGCCTACAATGAGCAGTTCTTC. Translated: CASSKRAGVPSAYNEQFF.

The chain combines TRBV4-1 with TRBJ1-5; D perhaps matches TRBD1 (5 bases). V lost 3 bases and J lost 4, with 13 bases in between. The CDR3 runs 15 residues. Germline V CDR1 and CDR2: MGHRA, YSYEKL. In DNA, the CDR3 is TGCGCCAGCAGCCACTTACAGGTCAATAATCAGCCCCAGCATTTT. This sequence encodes CASSHLQVNNQPQHF.

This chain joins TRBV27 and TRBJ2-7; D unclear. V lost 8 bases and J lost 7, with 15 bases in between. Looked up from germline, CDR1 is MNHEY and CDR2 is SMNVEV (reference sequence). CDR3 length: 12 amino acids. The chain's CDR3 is CASGPHRLEQYF. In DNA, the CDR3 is TGTGCCAGCGGACCCCATAGATTAGAGCAGTACTTC.

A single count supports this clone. The CDR3 region is CASSVLQAMLLPYDGYTF. DNA of the CDR3: TGTGCCAGCAGTGTATTACAGGCCATGCTACTGCCGTACGACGGCTACACCTTC. This chain links TRBV2 with TRBJ1-2, with D perhaps TRBD1 (5 bases). Germline V gene sequence: CDR1 SNHLY, CDR2 FYNNEI. This CDR3 comprises 18 residues. V was clipped by 4 bases and J by 8 bases, with 29 bases between them.

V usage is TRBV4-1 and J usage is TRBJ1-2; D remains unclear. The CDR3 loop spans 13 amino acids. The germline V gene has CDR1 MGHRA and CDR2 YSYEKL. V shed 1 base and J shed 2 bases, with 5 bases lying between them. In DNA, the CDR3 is TGCGCCAGCAGCCAAGTAACCAACTATGGCTACACCTTC. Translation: CASSQVTNYGYTF.

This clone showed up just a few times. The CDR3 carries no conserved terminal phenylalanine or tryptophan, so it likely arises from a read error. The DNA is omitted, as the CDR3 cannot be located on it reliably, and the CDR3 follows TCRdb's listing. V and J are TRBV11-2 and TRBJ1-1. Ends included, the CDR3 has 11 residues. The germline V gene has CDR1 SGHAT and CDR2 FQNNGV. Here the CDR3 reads CASSLGSSADL.

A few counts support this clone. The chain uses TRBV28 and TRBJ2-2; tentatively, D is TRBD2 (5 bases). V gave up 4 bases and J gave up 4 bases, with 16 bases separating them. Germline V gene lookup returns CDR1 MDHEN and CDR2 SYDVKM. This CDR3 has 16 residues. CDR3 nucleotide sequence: TGTGCCAGCAGTTGGGCTTGGCGGAGGAGCACCGGGGAGCTGTTTTTT. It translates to CASSWAWRRSTGELFF.

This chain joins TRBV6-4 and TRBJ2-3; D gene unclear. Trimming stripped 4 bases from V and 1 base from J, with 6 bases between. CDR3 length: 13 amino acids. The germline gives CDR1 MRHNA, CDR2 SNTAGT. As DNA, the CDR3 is TGTGCCAGCAGTGGACGAGGCACAGATACGCAGTATTTT. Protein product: CASSGRGTDTQYF.

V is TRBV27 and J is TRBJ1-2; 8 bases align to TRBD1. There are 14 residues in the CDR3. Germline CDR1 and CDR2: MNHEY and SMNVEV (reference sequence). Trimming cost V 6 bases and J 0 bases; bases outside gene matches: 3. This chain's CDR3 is CASSGQGANYGYTF. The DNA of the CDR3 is TGTGCCAGCAGCGGACAGGGAGCTAACTATGGCTACACCTTC.

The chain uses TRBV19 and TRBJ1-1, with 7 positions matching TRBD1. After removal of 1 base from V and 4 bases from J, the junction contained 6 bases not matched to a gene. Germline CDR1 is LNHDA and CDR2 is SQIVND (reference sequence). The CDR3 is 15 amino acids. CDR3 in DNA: TGTGCCAGTAGTATAGTGAAGACAGGGTCCACTGAAGCTTTCTTT. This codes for CASSIVKTGSTEAFF.

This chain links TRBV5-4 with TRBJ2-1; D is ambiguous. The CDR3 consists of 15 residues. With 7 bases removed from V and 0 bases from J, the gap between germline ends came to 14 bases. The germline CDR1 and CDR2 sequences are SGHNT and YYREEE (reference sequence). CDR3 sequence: CASAHRSGSYNEQFF. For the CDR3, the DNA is TGTGCCAGCGCACATAGGTCCGGCTCCTACAATGAGCAGTTCTTC.

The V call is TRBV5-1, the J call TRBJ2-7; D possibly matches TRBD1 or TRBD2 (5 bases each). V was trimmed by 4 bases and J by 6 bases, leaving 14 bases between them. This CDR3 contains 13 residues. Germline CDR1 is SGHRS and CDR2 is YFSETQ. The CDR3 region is CASSLGTATEQYF. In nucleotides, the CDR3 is TGCGCCAGCAGCCTCGGGACGGCAACCGAGCAGTACTTC. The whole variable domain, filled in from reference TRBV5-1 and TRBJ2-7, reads KAGVTQTPRYLIKTRGQQVTLSCSPISGHRSVSWYQQTPGQGLQFLFEYFSETQRNKGNFPGRFSGRQFSNSRSEMNVSTLELGDSALYLCASSLGTATEQYFGPGTRLTVT.

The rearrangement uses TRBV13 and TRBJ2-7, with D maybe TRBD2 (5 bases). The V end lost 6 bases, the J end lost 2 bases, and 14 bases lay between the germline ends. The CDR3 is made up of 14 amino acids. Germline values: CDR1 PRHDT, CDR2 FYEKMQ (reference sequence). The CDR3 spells CASSLETNPYEQYF. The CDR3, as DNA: TGTGCCAGCAGTCTCGAGACTAATCCCTACGAGCAGTACTTC. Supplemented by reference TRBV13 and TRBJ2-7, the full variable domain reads AAGVIQSPRHLIKEKRETATLKCYPIPRHDTVYWYQQGPGQDPQFLISFYEKMQSDKGSIPDRFSAQQFSDYHSELNMSSLELGDSALYFCASSLETNPYEQYFGPGTRLTVT.

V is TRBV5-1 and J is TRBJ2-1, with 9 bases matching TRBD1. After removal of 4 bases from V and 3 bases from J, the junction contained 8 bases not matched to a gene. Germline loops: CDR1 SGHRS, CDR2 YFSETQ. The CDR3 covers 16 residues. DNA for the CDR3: TGCGCCAGCAGCATCTTGACAGGGGGTATCTACAATGAGCAGTTCTTC. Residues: CASSILTGGIYNEQFF.

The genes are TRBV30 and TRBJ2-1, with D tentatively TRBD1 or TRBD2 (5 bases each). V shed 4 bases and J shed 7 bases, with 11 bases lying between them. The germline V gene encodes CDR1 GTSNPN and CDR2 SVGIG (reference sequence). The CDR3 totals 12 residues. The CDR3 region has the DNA TGTGCCTGGAACCAGGGAGCGAATGAGCAGTTCTTC. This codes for CAWNQGANEQFF.

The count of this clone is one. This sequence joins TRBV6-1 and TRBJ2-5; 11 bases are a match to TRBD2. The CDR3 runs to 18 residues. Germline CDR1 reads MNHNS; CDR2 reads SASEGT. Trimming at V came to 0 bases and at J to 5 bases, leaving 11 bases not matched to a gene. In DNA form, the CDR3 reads TGTGCCAGCAGTGAAGCGTACCGGCGACTAGCGGGGTTGGAGACCCAGTACTTC. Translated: CASSEAYRRLAGLETQYF.

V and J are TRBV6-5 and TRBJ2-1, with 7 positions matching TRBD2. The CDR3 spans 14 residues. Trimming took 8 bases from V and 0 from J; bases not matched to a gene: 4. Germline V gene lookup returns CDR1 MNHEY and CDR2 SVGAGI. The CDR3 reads CASGTTHSYNEQFF. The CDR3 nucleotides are TGTGCCAGCGGGACTACCCACTCCTACAATGAGCAGTTCTTC.

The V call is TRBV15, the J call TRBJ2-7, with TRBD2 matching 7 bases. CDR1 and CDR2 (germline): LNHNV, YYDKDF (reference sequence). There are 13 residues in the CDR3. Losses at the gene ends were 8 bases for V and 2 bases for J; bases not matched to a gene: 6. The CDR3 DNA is TGTGCCACCCGAGCGGGAATGACCTACGAGCAGTACTTC. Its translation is CATRAGMTYEQYF.

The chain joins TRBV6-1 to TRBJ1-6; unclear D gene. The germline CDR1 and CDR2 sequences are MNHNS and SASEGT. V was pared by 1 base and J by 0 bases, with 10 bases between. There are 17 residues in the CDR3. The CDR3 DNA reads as TGTGCCAGCAGTGAAGTGGCACCTAGCTCCTATAATTCACCCCTCCACTTT. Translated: CASSEVAPSSYNSPLHF.

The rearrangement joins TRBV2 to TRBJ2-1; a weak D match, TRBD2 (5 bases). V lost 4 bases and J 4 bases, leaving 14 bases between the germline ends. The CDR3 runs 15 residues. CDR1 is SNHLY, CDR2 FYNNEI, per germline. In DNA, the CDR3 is TGTGCCAGCAGTGGCGGTTCTAGCATTTACAATGAGCAGTTCTTC. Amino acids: CASSGGSSIYNEQFF.

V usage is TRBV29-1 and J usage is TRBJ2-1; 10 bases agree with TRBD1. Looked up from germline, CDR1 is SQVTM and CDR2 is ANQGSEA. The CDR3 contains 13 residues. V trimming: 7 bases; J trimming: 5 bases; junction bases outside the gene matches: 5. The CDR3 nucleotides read TGCAGCGAGAGAGGACAGGGGGACAATGAGCAGTTCTTC. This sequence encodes CSERGQGDNEQFF.

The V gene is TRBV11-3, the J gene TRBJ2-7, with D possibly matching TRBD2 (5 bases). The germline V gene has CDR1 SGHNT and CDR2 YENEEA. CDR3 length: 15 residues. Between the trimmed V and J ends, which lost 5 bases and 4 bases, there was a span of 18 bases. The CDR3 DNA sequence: TGTGCCAGCAGCCCGACGGGATCGACGGCGTACGAGCAGTACTTC. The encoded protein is CASSPTGSTAYEQYF. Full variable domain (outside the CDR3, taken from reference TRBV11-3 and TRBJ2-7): EAGVVQSPRYKIIEKKQPVAFWCNPISGHNTLYWYLQNLGQGPELLIRYENEEAVDDSQLPKDRFSAERLKGVDSTLKIQPAELGDSAVYLCASSPTGSTAYEQYFGPGTRLTVT.

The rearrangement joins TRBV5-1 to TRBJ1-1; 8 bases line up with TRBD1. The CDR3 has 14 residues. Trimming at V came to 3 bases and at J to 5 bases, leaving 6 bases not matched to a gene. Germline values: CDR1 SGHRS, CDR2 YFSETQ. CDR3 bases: TGCGCCAGCAGCTCAGGACAGGGATTGACTGAAGCTTTCTTT. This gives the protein CASSSGQGLTEAFF. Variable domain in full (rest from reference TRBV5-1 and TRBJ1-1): KAGVTQTPRYLIKTRGQQVTLSCSPISGHRSVSWYQQTPGQGLQFLFEYFSETQRNKGNFPGRFSGRQFSNSRSEMNVSTLELGDSALYLCASSSGQGLTEAFFGQGTRLTVV.

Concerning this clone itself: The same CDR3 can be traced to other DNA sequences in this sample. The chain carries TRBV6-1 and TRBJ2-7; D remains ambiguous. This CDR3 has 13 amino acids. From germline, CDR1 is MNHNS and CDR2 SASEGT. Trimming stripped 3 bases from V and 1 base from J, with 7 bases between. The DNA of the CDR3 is TGTGCCAGCAGTGAGGGTTCGTCCTACGAGCAGTACTTC. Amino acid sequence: CASSEGSSYEQYF.

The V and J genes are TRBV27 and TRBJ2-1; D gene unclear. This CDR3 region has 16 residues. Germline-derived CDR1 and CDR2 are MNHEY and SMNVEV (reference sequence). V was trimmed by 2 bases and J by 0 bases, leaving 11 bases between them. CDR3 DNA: TGTGCCAGCAGTTTAACGGCCTTTAGCTCCTACAATGAGCAGTTCTTC. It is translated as CASSLTAFSSYNEQFF.

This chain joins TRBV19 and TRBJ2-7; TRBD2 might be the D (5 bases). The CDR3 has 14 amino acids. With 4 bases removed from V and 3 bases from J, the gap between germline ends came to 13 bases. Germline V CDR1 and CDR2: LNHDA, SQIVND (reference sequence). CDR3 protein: CASSKPGDRYEQYF. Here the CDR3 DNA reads TGTGCCAGTAGTAAACCCGGGGATCGCTACGAGCAGTACTTC.

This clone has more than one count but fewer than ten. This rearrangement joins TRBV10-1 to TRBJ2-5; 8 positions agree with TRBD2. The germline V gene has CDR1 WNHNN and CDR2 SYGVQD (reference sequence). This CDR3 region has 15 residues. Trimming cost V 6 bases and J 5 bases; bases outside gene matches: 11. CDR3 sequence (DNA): TGCGCCAGCAGGACGCCGGGACTAGGTTTCGAGACCCAGTACTTC. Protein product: CASRTPGLGFETQYF.

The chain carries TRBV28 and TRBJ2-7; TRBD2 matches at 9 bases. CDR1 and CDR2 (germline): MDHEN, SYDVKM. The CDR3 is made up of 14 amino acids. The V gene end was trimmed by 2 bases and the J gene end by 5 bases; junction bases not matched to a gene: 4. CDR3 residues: CASSLEVAGDEQYF. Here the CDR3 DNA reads TGTGCCAGCAGTTTAGAGGTAGCGGGAGACGAGCAGTACTTC.

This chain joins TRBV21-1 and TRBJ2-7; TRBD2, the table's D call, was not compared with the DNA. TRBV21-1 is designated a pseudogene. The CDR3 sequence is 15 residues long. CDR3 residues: CASSNLEGGSYEQYF. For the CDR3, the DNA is TGTGCCAGCAGCAATTTAGAGGGAGGCTCCTACGAGCAGTACTTC.